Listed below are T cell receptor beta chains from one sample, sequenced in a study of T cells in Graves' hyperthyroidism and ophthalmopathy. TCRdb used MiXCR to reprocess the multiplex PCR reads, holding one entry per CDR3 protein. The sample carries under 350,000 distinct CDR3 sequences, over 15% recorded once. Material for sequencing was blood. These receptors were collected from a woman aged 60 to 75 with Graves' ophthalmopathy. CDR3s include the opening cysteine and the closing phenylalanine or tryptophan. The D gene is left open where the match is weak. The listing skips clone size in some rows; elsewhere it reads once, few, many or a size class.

TGTGCCACCAGTATGGGCGGAGGACAGCCCCAGCATTTT	CATSMGGGQPQHF	TRBJ1-5	TRBV24-1	-	-
TGTGCCACCAGTGATTTGGGAGGAAGTGGATACAATGAGCAGTTCTTC	CATSDLGGSGYNEQFF	TRBJ2-1	TRBV24-1	-	many
TGTGCCAGCAGCCCAAGAAGAGGGTCGGGAAAACTGTTTTTT	CASSPRRGSGKLFF	TRBJ1-4	TRBV7-2	-	-
TGTGCCAGCAGCTTAAAGGGGGGCGGTTCACCCCTCCACTTT	CASSLKGGGSPLHF	TRBJ1-6	TRBV7-9	-	few
TGTGCCAGCAGTTCTTTACGGCGAATGAACACTGAAGCTTTCTTT	CASSSLRRMNTEAFF	TRBJ1-1	TRBV6-2/TRBV6-3	-	many
TGTGCCAGCAGTTTAGCGCAGGGAAACTACGAGCAGTACTTC	CASSLAQGNYEQYF	TRBJ2-7	TRBV12-3/TRBV12-4	-	many
TGTGCCAGCAGCTTCGAGAGCTCTGGAAACACCATATATTTT	CASSFESSGNTIYF	TRBJ1-3	TRBV5-5	-	-
TGCGCCAGCACCATGACTAGCGGGACGTACAATGAGCAGTTCTTC	CASTMTSGTYNEQFF	TRBJ2-1	TRBV5-1	TRBD2	many
TGTGCCATCCGGTTTACAGGGGCGGGGGGAGCTTTCTTT	CAIRFTGAGGAFF	TRBJ1-1	TRBV10-3	TRBD1	many
TGTGCCAGCACTCTCCTCCCGGGGGAAGGCTACACCTTC	CASTLLPGEGYTF	TRBJ1-2	TRBV28	-	many
TGTGCCAGCAGTGAATGGGTTGGGACAGGGCTCCGTTATGGCTACACCTTC	CASSEWVGTGLRYGYTF	TRBJ1-2	TRBV2	TRBD1	many
TGTGCCAGCAGCGTAAGGAGAGGACAAGAGACCCAGTACTTC	CASSVRRGQETQYF	TRBJ2-5	TRBV6-1	-	many
TGTGCCAGCAGCTTTATACCACAGGGCGGTGAAAAACTGTTTTTT	CASSFIPQGGEKLFF	TRBJ1-4	TRBV7-2	-	-
TGTGCCAGCAGTTTAGCCTCCGGGACCACAGGGTACGAGCAGTACTTC	CASSLASGTTGYEQYF	TRBJ2-7	TRBV27	-	many
TGTGCCAGCAGTTTAGGGGGGAACACTGGAGCTTTCTTT	CASSLGGNTGAFF	TRBJ1-1	TRBV28	-	-
TGTGCCAGCTCACTCCAACCTGTGTCGAACTATGGCTACACCTTC	CASSLQPVSNYGYTF	TRBJ1-2	TRBV18	-	many
TGTGCCAGCTCAACACGCCGCGAGGGGGGGGCCTACAATGAGCAGTTCTTC	CASSTRREGGAYNEQFF	TRBJ2-1	TRBV18	-	-
TGTGCCAGCAGTTTACCGCCAGACGTGAGGGACGCACATTCTGAGGGCTACACCTTC	CASSLPPDVRDAHSEGYTF	TRBJ1-2	TRBV28	-	many
TGCAGTGCTAGGGGGACTAGCGGGAGGAACGGGCAGTACTTC	CSARGTSGRNGQYF	TRBJ2-7	TRBV20-1	TRBD2	-
TGCAGTGCTAGGGCTACAGGGGTTTATACCGGGGAGCTGTTTTTT	CSARATGVYTGELFF	TRBJ2-2	TRBV20-1	TRBD1	few
TGTGCCAGCAGTAGACTAGGTCGACGCACAGATACGCAGTATTTT	CASSRLGRRTDTQYF	TRBJ2-3	TRBV5-6	-	many
TGTGCCAGCAGTGATGAGAGCAATCAGCCCCAGCATTTT	CASSDESNQPQHF	TRBJ1-5	TRBV2	-	many
TGTGCCAGCAGCCAATACGGCGGGGGGACGAACACTGAAGCTTTCTTT	CASSQYGGGTNTEAFF	TRBJ1-1	TRBV3-1	-	many
TGTGCCAGCAGCTCCGGGACAGGGGATGAAAAACTGTTTTTT	CASSSGTGDEKLFF	TRBJ1-4	TRBV7-9	TRBD1	few
TGCAGTGCCTCCATGGGGGGGAGCACCTACGAGCAGTACTTC	CSASMGGSTYEQYF	TRBJ2-7	TRBV20-1	TRBD2	-
TGTGCCAGCAGCCCGCCGGGACCCCGAGTAGGAGGTGAAAAACTGTTTTTT	CASSPPGPRVGGEKLFF	TRBJ1-4	TRBV5-6	-	many
TGTGCCAGCAGTGAACTAGGCAGCTTTGCACTAAATACGCAGTATTTT	CASSELGSFALNTQYF	TRBJ2-3	TRBV6-4	-	many
TGTGCCAGCAGCACCACAGGGGGGAGGCAGTACTTC	CASSTTGGRQYF	TRBJ2-7	TRBV5-1	TRBD1	once
TGCAGTGCTAGGGGGACTAGCGGGGCGAGCTCCTACAATGAGCAGTTCTTC	CSARGTSGASSYNEQFF	TRBJ2-1	TRBV20-1	TRBD2	many
TGTGCCAGTATACTTACCGGGACAGGGAATGAAAAACTGTTTTTT	CASILTGTGNEKLFF	TRBJ1-4	TRBV19	TRBD1	-
TGTGCCAGCAGGAAACCGGGCTCCGAGCAGTACTTC	CASRKPGSEQYF	TRBJ2-7	TRBV27	-	few
TGCGCCAGCAGCCACCTGACAGGGATATCTACAGATACGCAGTATTTT	CASSHLTGISTDTQYF	TRBJ2-3	TRBV4-3	TRBD1	few
TGTGCCAGCAGCCGGGGAAGGGCTAATGAAAAACTGTTTTTT	CASSRGRANEKLFF	TRBJ1-4	TRBV7-9	-	-
TGTGCCAGCAGTGGTCTAGCGGAAAACACCGGGGAGCTGTTTTTT	CASSGLAENTGELFF	TRBJ2-2	TRBV6-1	TRBD2	-
TGTGCCAGCAGCCCAGAGCATCCTTGGGCCAATCAGCCCCAGCATTTT	CASSPEHPWANQPQHF	TRBJ1-5	TRBV7-2	-	many
TGTGCCAGCAGCTTAGATTCCGGGGGGGGAGAGACCCAGTACTTC	CASSLDSGGGETQYF	TRBJ2-5	TRBV7-8	TRBD2	many
TGCAGTGCTAGCGTCGGGGGCGCAGATACGCAGTATTTT	CSASVGGADTQYF	TRBJ2-3	TRBV20-1	-	-
TGTGCCAGCAGTTTACGAAGCTATGGCCACACCTTC	CASSLRSYGHTF	TRBJ1-2	TRBV28	-	once
TGTGCCAGCAGTGCGGGCAGGGGGCTCCAGCCCCAGCATTTT	CASSAGRGLQPQHF	TRBJ1-5	TRBV12-3/TRBV12-4	TRBD1	many
TGTGCCAGCAGCTTAGCAGCGGGGGCAGGCGAGCAGTACTTC	CASSLAAGAGEQYF	TRBJ2-7	TRBV7-2	TRBD2	many
TGTGCCAGCAGCCGACAGGGGAGACGGTCTTACGAGCAGTACTTC	CASSRQGRRSYEQYF	TRBJ2-7	TRBV6-1	TRBD1	-
TGTGCCAGCAGTTCCGGAGTCTCTGGAAACACCATATATTTT	CASSSGVSGNTIYF	TRBJ1-3	TRBV6-2/TRBV6-3	-	-
TGCAGTGCTAGTGCCGGGACAGTCCCGTTCTTC	CSASAGTVPFF	TRBJ2-1	TRBV20-1	TRBD1	few
TGTGCCATCGGGGGGCAGGTCACCGGGGAGCTGTTTTTT	CAIGGQVTGELFF	TRBJ2-2	TRBV24-1	-	-
TGTGCCAGCAGTTTCCGGAGCCCGAGCTCCTATAATTCACCCCTCCACTTT	CASSFRSPSSYNSPLHF	TRBJ1-6	TRBV12-3/TRBV12-4	-	-
TGTGCCAGCAGCCAAGTGGGACAGGGTGGCGAAAAACTGTTTTTT	CASSQVGQGGEKLFF	TRBJ1-4	TRBV14	TRBD1	-
TGTGCCAGCAGTTTTGAGGCACTAGCAGCAGATACGCAGTATTTT	CASSFEALAADTQYF	TRBJ2-3	TRBV12-3/TRBV12-4	-	many
TGCAGTGCTCGATCCTACGAGCAGTACTTC	CSARSYEQYF	TRBJ2-7	TRBV20-1	-	few